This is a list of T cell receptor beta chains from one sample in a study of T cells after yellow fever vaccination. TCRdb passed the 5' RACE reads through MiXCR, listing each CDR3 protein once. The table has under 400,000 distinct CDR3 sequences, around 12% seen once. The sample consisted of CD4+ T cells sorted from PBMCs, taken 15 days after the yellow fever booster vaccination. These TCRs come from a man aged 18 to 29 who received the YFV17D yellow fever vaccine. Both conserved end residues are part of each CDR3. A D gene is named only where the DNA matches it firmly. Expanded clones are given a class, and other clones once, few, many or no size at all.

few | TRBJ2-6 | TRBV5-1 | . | CASSSQVPGANVLTF | TGCGCCAGCAGCTCCCAGGTGCCTGGGGCCAACGTCCTGACTTTC
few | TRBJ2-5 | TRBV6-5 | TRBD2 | CASSYSGGKTQYF | TGTGCCAGCAGTTATTCGGGGGGGAAGACCCAGTACTTC
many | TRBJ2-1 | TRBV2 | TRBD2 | CASRASGGSQFF | TGTGCCAGCAGGGCTAGCGGGGGGTCGCAGTTCTTC
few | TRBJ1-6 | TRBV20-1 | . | CSALLRGGSNSPLHF | TGCAGTGCTCTCTTGAGAGGGGGGAGTAATTCACCCCTCCACTTT
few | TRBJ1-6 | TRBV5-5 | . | CASSAGGQPNSPLHF | TGTGCCAGCAGCGCCGGTGGGCAACCTAATTCACCCCTCCACTTT
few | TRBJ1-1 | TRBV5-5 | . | CASSWGGHSNTEAFF | TGTGCCAGCAGCTGGGGAGGACATTCGAACACTGAAGCTTTCTTT
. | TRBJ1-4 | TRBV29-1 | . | CSVAGGWGEKLFF | TGCAGCGTCGCCGGGGGGTGGGGCGAAAAACTGTTTTTT
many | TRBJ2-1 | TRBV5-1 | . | CASSLDPPAYEQFF | TGCGCCAGCAGCTTGGACCCCCCTGCCTATGAGCAGTTCTTC
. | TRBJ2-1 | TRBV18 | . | CASSPPPSSYNEQFF | TGTGCCAGCTCACCACCCCCGAGCTCCTACAATGAGCAGTTCTTC
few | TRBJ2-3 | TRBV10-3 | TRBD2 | CAIRGSGGDTQYF | TGTGCCATCCGAGGGAGCGGGGGAGATACGCAGTATTTT
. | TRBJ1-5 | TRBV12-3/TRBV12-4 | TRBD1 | CASSPDRGRNQPQHF | TGTGCCAGCAGCCCTGACAGGGGAAGGAATCAGCCCCAGCATTTT
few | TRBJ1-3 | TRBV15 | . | CATSRGPNSGNTIYF | TGTGCCACCAGCAGAGGACCGAACTCTGGAAACACCATATATTTT
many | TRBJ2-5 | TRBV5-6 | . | CASSLSLAGAQYF | TGTGCCAGCAGCTTGTCACTAGCTGGGGCCCAGTACTTC
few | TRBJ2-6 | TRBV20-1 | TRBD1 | CSATGDSGANVLTF | TGCAGTGCGACAGGGGACTCTGGGGCCAACGTCCTGACTTTC
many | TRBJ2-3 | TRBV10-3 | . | CAISDSTDTQYF | TGTGCCATCAGTGATAGCACAGATACGCAGTATTTT
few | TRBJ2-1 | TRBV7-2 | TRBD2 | CASSLRAGGSSYNEQFF | TGTGCCAGCAGCCTGCGAGCGGGGGGGAGCTCCTACAATGAGCAGTTCTTC
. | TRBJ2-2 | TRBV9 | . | CASSVEGGKNTGELFF | TGTGCCAGCAGCGTAGAGGGGGGCAAAAACACCGGGGAGCTGTTTTTT
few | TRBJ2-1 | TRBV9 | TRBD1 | CASSATTGGNEQFF | TGTGCCAGCAGCGCTACGACAGGGGGCAATGAGCAGTTCTTC
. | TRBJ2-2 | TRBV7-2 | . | CASSSPFRLGELFF | TGTGCCAGCAGCTCTCCGTTTCGGTTGGGGGAGCTGTTTTTT
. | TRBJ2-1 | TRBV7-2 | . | CASSLLHSGGGGDNEQFF | TGTGCCAGCAGCTTACTCCATAGCGGCGGAGGTGGGGACAATGAGCAGTTCTTC
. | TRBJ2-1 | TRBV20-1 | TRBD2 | CSAIIPGGKHNEQFF | TGCAGTGCTATCATCCCGGGGGGGAAGCACAATGAGCAGTTCTTC
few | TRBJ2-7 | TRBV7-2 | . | CASSLAGADYEQYF | TGTGCCAGCAGCTTAGCGGGGGCGGACTACGAGCAGTACTTC
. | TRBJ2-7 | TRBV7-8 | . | CASSLALGRGYEQYF | TGTGCCAGCAGCTTAGCGCTGGGGCGCGGGTACGAGCAGTACTTC
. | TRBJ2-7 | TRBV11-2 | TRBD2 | CASSLVPTSGRYEQYF | TGTGCCAGCAGCTTAGTCCCGACTAGCGGGCGTTACGAGCAGTACTTC
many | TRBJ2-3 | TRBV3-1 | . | CASSRRDGYTQYF | TGTGCCAGCAGCCGCCGGGACGGATATACGCAGTATTTT
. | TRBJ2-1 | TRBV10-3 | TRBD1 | CAISVQGANNEQFF | TGTGCCATCAGTGTACAGGGGGCGAACAATGAGCAGTTCTTC
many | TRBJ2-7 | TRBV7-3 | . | CASSLKGTYEQYF | TGTGCCAGCAGCTTAAAAGGTACCTACGAGCAGTACTTC
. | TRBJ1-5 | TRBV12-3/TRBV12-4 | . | CASSSGAQPQHF | TGTGCCAGCAGTTCAGGGGCACAGCCCCAGCATTTT
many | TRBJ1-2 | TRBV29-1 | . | CSIRRSFPNYGYTF | TGCAGCATCCGACGGAGCTTCCCTAACTATGGCTACACCTTC
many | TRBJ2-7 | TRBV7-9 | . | CASSLTYEQYF | TGTGCCAGCAGCTTAACCTACGAGCAGTACTTC
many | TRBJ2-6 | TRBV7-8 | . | CASSLAGLDFSGANVLTF | TGTGCCAGCAGCTTAGCAGGGTTGGACTTCTCTGGGGCCAACGTCCTGACTTTC
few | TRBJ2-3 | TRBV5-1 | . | CASSSLKGFNTDTQYF | TGCGCCAGCAGTTCGTTGAAGGGGTTTAACACAGATACGCAGTATTTT